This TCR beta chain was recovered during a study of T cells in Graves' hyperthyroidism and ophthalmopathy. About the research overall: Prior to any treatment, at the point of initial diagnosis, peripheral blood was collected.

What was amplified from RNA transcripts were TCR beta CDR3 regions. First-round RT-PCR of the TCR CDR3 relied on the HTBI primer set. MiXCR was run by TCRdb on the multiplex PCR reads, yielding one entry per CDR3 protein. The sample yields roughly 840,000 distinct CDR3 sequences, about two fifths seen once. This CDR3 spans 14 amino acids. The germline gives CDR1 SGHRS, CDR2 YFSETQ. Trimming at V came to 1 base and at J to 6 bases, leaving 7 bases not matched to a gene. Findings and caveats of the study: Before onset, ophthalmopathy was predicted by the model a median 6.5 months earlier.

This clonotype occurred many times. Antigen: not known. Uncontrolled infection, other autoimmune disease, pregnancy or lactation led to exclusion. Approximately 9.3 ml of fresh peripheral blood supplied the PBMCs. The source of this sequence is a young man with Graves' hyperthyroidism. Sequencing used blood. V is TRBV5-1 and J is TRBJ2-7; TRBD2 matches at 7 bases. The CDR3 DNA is TGCGCCAGCAGCTTGACGGGAGGCGTTAGCGAGCAGTACTTC. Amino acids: CASSLTGGVSEQYF.